One sample yielded the 24 T cell receptor beta chains listed below, sequenced in a study of T cell responses to AZD1222 COVID-19 vaccine. The method was immunoSEQ multiplex PCR; TCRdb's version includes in-frame clones alone and lacks a portion of them. The sample contains tens of thousands of clones, approximately 84% of which appear only once. Sequencing used peripheral blood, obtained on day 0 of AZD1222 vaccination. Every receptor here comes from an adult in good health.

This clone was recorded a few times. The chain employs TRBV29-1 and TRBJ2-5; maybe TRBD2 (6 bases). Deletions cut 6 bases from V and 4 bases from J, with 18 bases between. The CDR3 consists of 14 residues. CDR1 and CDR2 from the germline V gene are SQVTM and ANQGSEA. This CDR3 reads CSVRINLGGETQYF. For the CDR3, the DNA is TGCAGCGTGAGGATTAATTTGGGGGGAGAGACCCAGTACTTC.

The gene calls are TRBV11-2 and TRBJ2-7; D is perhaps TRBD2 (6 bases). The CDR3 spans 12 residues. The germline V gene has CDR1 SGHAT and CDR2 FQNNGV. The V end was cut by 5 bases, the J end by 6 bases, with 11 bases between. The CDR3 DNA reads TGTGCCAGCAGCCGCTGGGGAGGCGAGCAGTACTTC. Translating it yields CASSRWGGEQYF.

The rearrangement links TRBV7-2 to TRBJ2-3, with D unresolved. V lost 5 bases and J 9 bases, leaving 9 bases between the germline ends. The CDR3 spans 11 residues. CDR1 and CDR2 from the germline V gene are SGHTA and FQGNSA. The CDR3 DNA reads TGTGCCAGCAGCAAAGAGGTGACGCAGTATTTT. The encoded protein is CASSKEVTQYF. Drawing the rest from reference TRBV7-2 and TRBJ2-3, the complete variable domain is GAGVSQSPSNKVTEKGKDVELRCDPISGHTALYWYRQSLGQGLEFLIYFQGNSAPDKSGLPSDRFSAERTGGSVSTLTIQRTQQEDSAVYLCASSKEVTQYFGPGTRLTVL.

As concerns this clone: Compared with germline, one end of the junction differs, possibly owing to a read error. The rearrangement links TRBV12-3 or TRBV12-4 to TRBJ2-5; no reliable D call. CDR3 length: 11 amino acids. In nucleotides, the CDR3 is TGTGCCAGCAGTTTAGGGCAGACCAAGTACTTC. Encoded protein: CASSLGQTKYF.

J is TRBJ2-6 and V is TRBV7-8; D remains unclear. The length of the CDR3 is 13 residues. The V end lost 7 bases, the J end lost 1 base, and 5 bases lay between the germline ends. Germline V lookup: CDR1 SGHVS, CDR2 FQNEAQ. The CDR3 reads CASTTSGANVLTF. CDR3 nucleotide sequence: TGTGCCAGCACAACTTCTGGGGCCAACGTCCTGACTTTC.

J is TRBJ2-1 and V is TRBV12-3 or TRBV12-4, with D unclear. V shed 6 bases and J shed 5 bases, with 11 bases lying between them. The CDR3 has 13 amino acids. The CDR3 nucleotides are TGTGCCAGCAGCTTAACAGTAGACAATGAGCAGTTCTTC. Protein product: CASSLTVDNEQFF.

The chain uses TRBV7-8 and TRBJ2-3; D is unresolved. CDR3 length equals 16 residues. Trimming stripped 0 bases from V and 3 bases from J, with 13 bases between. Looked up from germline, CDR1 is SGHVS and CDR2 is FQNEAQ. CDR3 residues: CASSLALWARTDTQYF. The DNA for the CDR3 is TGTGCCAGCAGCTTAGCGCTCTGGGCTCGGACAGATACGCAGTATTTT.

This sequence joins TRBV19 and TRBJ2-5; TRBD2 matches at 11 bases. The germline V gene encodes CDR1 LNHDA and CDR2 SQIVND (reference sequence). The CDR3 extends over 15 amino acids. Unmatched junction bases numbered 5, after V lost 7 bases and J lost 1 base. The CDR3, as DNA: TGTGCCAGTACCGGACTAGCGGGTCCCCAAGAGACCCAGTACTTC. It encodes CASTGLAGPQETQYF.

V is TRBV19 and J is TRBJ2-1; 9 positions match TRBD1. From germline, CDR1 is LNHDA and CDR2 SQIVND (reference sequence). This CDR3 has 15 amino acids. J was trimmed by 9 bases and V by 8 bases; bases with no gene match: 14. The DNA of the CDR3 is TGTGCCAGTTCTCAAAGGGGACAGGGATGGGGTGAGCAGTTCTTC. It encodes CASSQRGQGWGEQFF.

The J gene is TRBJ1-1, the V gene TRBV7-2; no clear D gene. The CDR3 totals 13 residues. Germline V lookup: CDR1 SGHTA, CDR2 FQGNSA. Trimming left V 1 base short and J 5 bases short, with 8 bases between. The CDR3 spells CASSLEGRTEAFF. The CDR3 DNA is TGTGCCAGCAGCTTAGAAGGGCGGACTGAAGCTTTCTTT.

In DNA, the CDR3 is TGTGCCATCACCAGGGACATCGGTGAAGCTTTCTTT. As protein: CAITRDIGEAFF. The chain employs TRBV15 and TRBJ1-1; weak D call: TRBD1 (6 bases). Germline CDR1 and CDR2: LNHNV and YYDKDF (reference sequence). The CDR3 loop spans 12 amino acids. Trimming shortened V by 10 bases and J by 7 bases, and 16 bases separated the two germline ends.

This clone came up once. The chain recombines TRBV5-1 with TRBJ1-2; D is unclear. In germline, CDR1 is SGHRS, CDR2 YFSETQ. This CDR3 comprises 14 residues. The V and J ends lost 1 base and 6 bases respectively, with 13 bases between them. The CDR3 loop is CASSLQWQDNGYTF. Written as DNA, the CDR3 is TGCGCCAGCAGCTTGCAGTGGCAAGATAATGGCTACACCTTC.

The chain joins TRBV15 to TRBJ1-2; TRBD1 is a possible D gene (5 bases). This CDR3 region has 17 residues. The ends were cut back, 0 bases at V and 0 bases at J, with 14 bases in the middle. Germline V lookup: CDR1 LNHNV, CDR2 YYDKDF (reference sequence). CDR3 sequence: CATSRDAGDRANYGYTF. The CDR3 DNA reads as TGTGCCACCAGCAGAGACGCCGGGGACCGAGCTAACTATGGCTACACCTTC.

The chain combines TRBV18 with TRBJ2-1; D possibly corresponds to TRBD1 (5 bases). The CDR3 totals 16 residues. V lost 6 bases to trimming and J lost 2 bases, with 17 bases between them. Germline V gene lookup returns CDR1 KGHSH and CDR2 LQKENI. The CDR3 here is CASSPWGGDAYNEQFF. In DNA form, the CDR3 reads TGTGCCAGCTCTCCCTGGGGCGGAGACGCCTACAATGAGCAGTTCTTC.

This chain connects TRBV19 to TRBJ1-2, with D uncertain. V was cut by 4 bases and J by 7 bases, with 16 bases left in between. The CDR3 loop spans 14 amino acids. Germline assignment: CDR1 LNHDA and CDR2 SQIVND (reference sequence). The CDR3 spells CASSTGVQAGGYTF. In DNA form, the CDR3 reads TGTGCCAGTAGTACCGGGGTCCAGGCGGGTGGCTACACCTTC.

This clone counts as medium-sized (0.01 to 0.1%). The genes are TRBV6-1 and TRBJ1-5; D unresolved. Germline V lookup: CDR1 MNHNS, CDR2 SASEGT. This CDR3 has 15 amino acids. Trimming shortened V by 0 bases and J by 3 bases, and 9 bases separated the two germline ends. CDR3 nucleotide sequence: TGTGCCAGCAGTGAAGCTCGGTCTCCCAATCAGCCCCAGCATTTT. This gives the protein CASSEARSPNQPQHF.

The sample holds a few counts of this clone. This chain joins TRBV29-1 and TRBJ1-1; D gene ambiguous. This CDR3 comprises 11 residues. The germline V and J ends were trimmed by 6 bases and 1 base, with 6 bases remaining between them. From germline, CDR1 is SQVTM and CDR2 ANQGSEA. The CDR3, as DNA: TGCAGCGTCCACTGGAACACTGAAGCTTTCTTT. Its translation: CSVHWNTEAFF.

V is TRBV6-5 and J is TRBJ1-4, with 7 bases identical to TRBD1. The germline CDR1 and CDR2 sequences are MNHEY and SVGAGI. V was pared by 6 bases and J by 4 bases, with 2 bases of the junction left unmatched. The CDR3 loop spans 13 amino acids. DNA for the CDR3: TGTGCCAGCAGCAGGGGGATTAATGAAAAACTGTTTTTT. It encodes CASSRGINEKLFF.

The chain combines TRBV9 with TRBJ2-1, with D perhaps TRBD1 (5 bases). Germline V gene sequence: CDR1 SGDLS, CDR2 YYNGEE. The length of the CDR3 is 15 residues. V gave up 6 bases and J gave up 0 bases, with 13 bases separating them. The DNA of the CDR3 is TGTGCCAGCATTACCGACAGAAGCTCCTACAATGAGCAGTTCTTC. Its translation is CASITDRSSYNEQFF.

The chain uses TRBV3-1 (or the pseudogene TRBV3-2) and TRBJ2-7, with TRBD1 matching over 7 bases. The V gene end was trimmed by 3 bases and the J gene end by 6 bases; junction bases not matched to a gene: 11. The CDR3 is made up of 15 amino acids. Germline V gene lookup returns CDR1 LGHDT and CDR2 YNNKEL (reference sequence). As DNA, the CDR3 is TGTGCCAGCAGCCACCTACTACAGGGGCCCTCCGAGCAGTACTTC. Protein sequence: CASSHLLQGPSEQYF.

The chain employs TRBV9 and TRBJ2-7; D is undetermined. The CDR3 consists of 14 residues. Per the germline V gene, CDR1 is SGDLS and CDR2 is YYNGEE. Trimming removed 2 bases at V and 1 base at J, with 10 bases between. CDR3 in amino acids: CASSVTYRSYEQYF. CDR3 DNA: TGTGCCAGCAGCGTGACCTACCGGTCCTACGAGCAGTACTTC. Full variable domain (outside the CDR3, taken from reference TRBV9 and TRBJ2-7): DSGVTQTPKHLITATGQRVTLRCSPRSGDLSVYWYQQSLDQGLQFLIQYYNGEERAKGNILERFSAQQFPDLHSELNLSSLELGDSALYFCASSVTYRSYEQYFGPGTRLTVT.

The chain recombines TRBV30 with TRBJ1-4; D remains ambiguous. The V and J ends lost 2 bases and 8 bases respectively, with 15 bases between them. The CDR3 covers 14 residues. The germline V gene encodes CDR1 GTSNPN and CDR2 SVGIG (reference sequence). In DNA form, the CDR3 reads TGTGCCTGGAGTAAGGCGACCCTGGGAGAAAAACTGTTTTTT. It encodes CAWSKATLGEKLFF.

V and J are TRBV2 and TRBJ2-1, with D perhaps given as TRBD1 or TRBD2 (6 bases each). CDR1 and CDR2 (germline): SNHLY, FYNNEI. The CDR3 runs to 15 residues. Trimming took off 4 bases at V and 7 bases at J, with 17 bases between the two ends. The CDR3 DNA reads as TGTGCCAGCAGTGCCGGCCCTCGAGGGGGGAATGAGCAGTTCTTC. It yields the protein CASSAGPRGGNEQFF.

The chain is built from TRBV9 and TRBJ2-3; D ambiguous. The CDR3 is 14 amino acids. CDR1 is SGDLS, CDR2 YYNGEE, per germline. Trimming cost V 3 bases and J 4 bases, with 12 bases left between them. The CDR3, as DNA: TGTGCCAGCAGCGGTTGGAAGGGATCAGATACGCAGTATTTT. The encoded protein is CASSGWKGSDTQYF.